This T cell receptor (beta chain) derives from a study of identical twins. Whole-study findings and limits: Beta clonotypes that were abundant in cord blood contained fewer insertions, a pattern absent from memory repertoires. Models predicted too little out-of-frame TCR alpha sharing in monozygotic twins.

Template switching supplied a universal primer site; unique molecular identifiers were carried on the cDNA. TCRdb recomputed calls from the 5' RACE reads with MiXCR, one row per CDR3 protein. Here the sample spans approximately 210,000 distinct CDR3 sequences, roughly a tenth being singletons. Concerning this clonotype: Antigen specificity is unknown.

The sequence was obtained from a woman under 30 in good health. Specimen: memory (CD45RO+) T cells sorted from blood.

CDR3 nucleotide sequence: TGCAGTGCTAGACCGGGGAACTATGGCTACACCTTC. Encoded protein: CSARPGNYGYTF. The chain is built from TRBV20-1 and TRBJ1-2; D is undetermined. CDR3 length: 12 amino acids. The V end was cut by 2 bases, the J end by 2 bases, with 6 bases between. Germline loops: CDR1 DFQATT, CDR2 SNEGSKA (reference sequence).